Presented here are 30 T cell receptor beta chains from one specimen sequenced in a study of human T cells and chemical hapten exposure (dated by TCRdb to 2020 to 2022). Taken with the paper, the label for time point translates to: patch test 1, 2 weeks after DPC sensitization. The treatment or condition tag for this specimen amounts to: therapeutic diphenylcyclopropenone sensitization with weekly scalp DPC. Library preparation was by RACE. This sample was sequenced with a NextSeq 500. The raw public reads went through TCRdb reprocessing: fastp at Q25, MiXCR clone calling, in-frame beta chains kept. Rows are unified per CDR3 protein, each entry keeping the most common DNA and genes. The sample table holds tens of thousands of distinct CDR3 sequences, of which approximately 12% were seen once. Of the sample, 3% to 4% is held by the ten largest clones. The input for sequencing was whole blood, taken in connection with sensitization to the hapten diphenylcyclopropenone (DPC). These receptors all come from a woman aged 55-75 years with alopecia areata. Some clones in this sample may be carry-over from other donors' samples.

This clonotype was detected many times. The rearrangement joins TRBV4-2 to TRBJ2-2; a weak D match, TRBD1 (5 bases). Germline values: CDR1 LGHNA, CDR2 YNFKEQ. Trimming removed 0 bases from V and 0 bases from J, with 14 bases in between. This CDR3 spans 18 amino acids. The CDR3 bases are TGTGCCAGCAGCCAAGAGGGGCCTGCCTCCGCGAACACCGGGGAGCTGTTTTTT. Protein product: CASSQEGPASANTGELFF.

This clonotype was seen more than once but under ten times. The chain links TRBV7-2 to TRBJ2-3, with unresolved D. The CDR3 runs 16 residues. V lost 1 base and J 0 bases, leaving 11 bases between the germline ends. Germline V gene sequence: CDR1 SGHTA, CDR2 FQGNSA. As DNA, the CDR3 is TGTGCCAGCAGCTTAGGGGCCACCGCTAGCACAGATACGCAGTATTTT. It is translated as CASSLGATASTDTQYF. Full variable domain (outside the CDR3, taken from reference TRBV7-2 and TRBJ2-3): GAGVSQSPSNKVTEKGKDVELRCDPISGHTALYWYRQSLGQGLEFLIYFQGNSAPDKSGLPSDRFSAERTGGSVSTLTIQRTQQEDSAVYLCASSLGATASTDTQYFGPGTRLTVL.

In this sample, this clonotype turned up a few times. This chain connects TRBV2 to TRBJ2-5; no definite D call. The CDR3 extends over 15 amino acids. V dropped 4 bases and J dropped 4 bases, with 16 bases sitting between them. In germline, CDR1 is SNHLY, CDR2 FYNNEI. CDR3 sequence (DNA): TGTGCCAGCAGTGCTGACAACCTGAGAAGAGAGACCCAGTACTTC. Translating it yields CASSADNLRRETQYF. The whole variable domain, filled in from reference TRBV2 and TRBJ2-5, reads EPEVTQTPSHQVTQMGQEVILRCVPISNHLYFYWYRQILGQKVEFLVSFYNNEISEKSEIFDDQFSVERPDGSNFTLKIRSTKLEDSAMYFCASSADNLRRETQYFGPGTRLLVL.

This clonotype was detected only a few times. The germline gene is not matched at one end of the junction; a read error may be the cause. The chain has TRBV7-7 and TRBJ1-3; no definite D call. The CDR3 spans 15 residues. Looked up from germline, CDR1 is SSHAT and CDR2 is FNYEAQ (reference sequence). Written as DNA, the CDR3 is TGTGCTAGCAGCTTAGCTTGGGGTTCTGGAAACACCATATATTTT. This codes for CASSLAWGSGNTIYF.

This clonotype appeared many times. The J gene is TRBJ2-3, the V gene TRBV6-1; D is ambiguous. There are 15 residues in the CDR3. V lost 1 base and J 2 bases, leaving 10 bases between the germline ends. CDR1 is MNHNS and CDR2 is SASEGT in the germline V gene. CDR3 amino acids: CASSEVGRITDTQYF. As DNA, the CDR3 is TGTGCCAGCAGTGAAGTCGGCAGAATCACAGATACGCAGTATTTT.

The chain combines TRBV9 with TRBJ1-6; tentative D call: TRBD1 (5 bases). The CDR3 loop spans 13 amino acids. V was shortened by 6 bases and J by 5 bases, with 9 bases between the two germline ends. Per germline, CDR1 SGDLS and CDR2 YYNGEE. The CDR3 nucleotides are TGTGCCAGCACCCAGGGAGATAATTCACCCCTCCACTTT. This gives the protein CASTQGDNSPLHF.

This clonotype was picked up a small number of times. This chain connects TRBV12-5 to TRBJ2-7; 9 positions agree with TRBD1. Trimming took 6 bases from V and 3 from J; bases not matched to a gene: 3. The CDR3 runs to 13 residues. CDR1 is LGHNT, CDR2 FRNRAP, per germline. Written as DNA, the CDR3 is TGTGCTAGTGGAGGGACAGGGAACTACGAGCAGTACTTC. It encodes CASGGTGNYEQYF. The full variable domain, its missing parts supplied by reference TRBV12-5 and TRBJ2-7, is DARVTQTPRHKVTEMGQEVTMRCQPILGHNTVFWYRQTMMQGLELLAYFRNRAPLDDSGMPKDRFSAEMPDATLATLKIQPSEPRDSAVYFCASGGTGNYEQYFGPGTRLTVT.

The gene calls are TRBV12-3 or TRBV12-4 and TRBJ2-7; no definite D call. V was pared by 4 bases and J by 4 bases, with 5 bases between. The CDR3 consists of 11 residues. The CDR3 reads CASSSQYEQYF. Here the CDR3 DNA reads TGTGCCAGCAGTTCCCAATACGAGCAGTACTTC.

The chain links TRBV2 to TRBJ1-1, with D possibly being TRBD1 (5 bases). Germline values: CDR1 SNHLY, CDR2 FYNNEI. The CDR3 is 13 amino acids. Trimming cost V 8 bases and J 1 base, with 11 bases left between them. The CDR3 bases are TGTGCCAGCGCCAGGGAAGAGAACACTGAAGCTTTCTTT. It encodes CASAREENTEAFF.

V is TRBV10-3 and J is TRBJ2-7, with TRBD2 as a possible D gene (6 bases). CDR3 length equals 15 residues. The V end lost 5 bases, the J end lost 6 bases, and 20 bases lay between the germline ends. Per germline, CDR1 ENHRY and CDR2 SYGVKD. The CDR3 region is CAISNRRLVVSEQYF. The CDR3 region has the DNA TGTGCCATCAGTAACAGGCGACTAGTAGTTAGCGAGCAGTACTTC.

The chain is built from TRBV7-8 and TRBJ2-5, with 7 positions matching TRBD2. CDR1 and CDR2 (germline): SGHVS, FQNEAQ. V lost 2 bases to trimming and J lost 5 bases; unmatched junction nucleotides: 14. The length of the CDR3 is 17 residues. The CDR3 coding sequence is TGTGCCAGCAGCTTACGGCTAGCGGAAATCCTCCGGGAGACCCAGTACTTC. Protein product: CASSLRLAEILRETQYF. The full variable domain, completed using reference TRBV7-8 and TRBJ2-5, is GAGVSQSPRYKVAKRGQDVALRCDPISGHVSLFWYQQALGQGPEFLTYFQNEAQLDKSGLPSDRFFAERPEGSVSTLKIQRTQQEDSAVYLCASSLRLAEILRETQYFGPGTRLLVL.

This chain uses TRBV3-1 with TRBJ2-7; 10 bases fit TRBD1. Germline assignment: CDR1 LGHDT and CDR2 YNNKEL (reference sequence). This CDR3 has 15 amino acids. V lost 4 bases and J lost 2; bases outside the gene matches: 5. CDR3 amino acids: CASSPRTGGTYEQYF. In DNA, the CDR3 is TGTGCCAGCAGCCCAAGGACAGGGGGTACCTACGAGCAGTACTTC.

The chain carries TRBV12-3 or TRBV12-4 and TRBJ1-1; TRBD1 might be the D (6 bases). Between the trimmed V and J ends, which lost 6 bases and 4 bases, there was a span of 15 bases. The CDR3 sequence is 14 residues long. The CDR3 nucleotides read TGTGCCAGCAGCCCCAACGGGGGCACCACTGAAGCTTTCTTT. Its translation is CASSPNGGTTEAFF.

In its sample, this clonotype was seen many times. This chain connects TRBV20-1 to TRBJ2-2; possible D gene TRBD2, 5 bases. Looked up from germline, CDR1 is DFQATT and CDR2 is SNEGSKA (reference sequence). CDR3 length: 12 amino acids. Trimming stripped 3 bases from V and 5 bases from J, with 7 bases between. CDR3 in amino acids: CSASWETGELFF. As DNA, the CDR3 is TGCAGTGCTAGCTGGGAGACCGGGGAGCTGTTTTTT.

The chain recombines TRBV7-6 with TRBJ2-3; D might be TRBD1 (5 bases). The length of the CDR3 is 16 residues. Germline-derived CDR1 and CDR2 are SGHVS and FNYEAQ. The ends were cut back, 0 bases at V and 1 base at J, with 11 bases in the middle. The CDR3 coding sequence is TGTGCCAGCAGCTTAGCGCTGTCAGGGCGCACAGATACGCAGTATTTT. Protein product: CASSLALSGRTDTQYF.

The rearrangement links TRBV10-1 to TRBJ2-2; TRBD1 matches 9 bases. The V and J ends lost 5 bases and 5 bases, in that order; junction bases with no gene match: 3. CDR1 WNHNN and CDR2 SYGVQD come from the germline V gene (reference sequence). This CDR3 contains 14 residues. The CDR3 here is CASSPGQGTGELFF. The CDR3 region has the DNA TGCGCCAGCAGTCCGGGACAGGGTACCGGGGAGCTGTTTTTT.

Ten or more counts support this clonotype. The rearrangement uses TRBV19 and TRBJ1-2, with D possibly matching TRBD1 (6 bases). Germline CDR1 and CDR2: LNHDA and SQIVND (reference sequence). V lost 0 bases, J lost 8 bases, and 19 bases lay in between. The CDR3 sequence is 16 residues long. Here the CDR3 DNA reads TGTGCCAGTAGTATAGATCCGGCAGGGGCACGACTCGGCTACACCTTC. This sequence encodes CASSIDPAGARLGYTF.

The V and J genes are TRBV2 and TRBJ2-5; D uncertain. The germline V and J ends were trimmed by 8 bases and 2 bases, with 6 bases remaining between them. The germline CDR1 and CDR2 sequences are SNHLY and FYNNEI. The CDR3 spans 11 residues. CDR3: CASADQETQYF. The CDR3 nucleotides read TGTGCCAGCGCGGATCAAGAGACCCAGTACTTC. Complete variable domain (other parts from reference TRBV2 and TRBJ2-5): EPEVTQTPSHQVTQMGQEVILRCVPISNHLYFYWYRQILGQKVEFLVSFYNNEISEKSEIFDDQFSVERPDGSNFTLKIRSTKLEDSAMYFCASADQETQYFGPGTRLLVL.

The DNA of the CDR3 is TGTGCCAGCTCACCACCAGGGGAACCTCACACAGATACGCAGTATTTT. It codes for CASSPPGEPHTDTQYF. This chain uses TRBV18 with TRBJ2-3, with a weak D call TRBD1 (5 bases). CDR1 and CDR2 (germline): KGHSH, LQKENI. Trimming took off 0 bases at V and 2 bases at J, with 12 bases between the two ends. The CDR3 has 16 residues. The full variable domain, its missing parts supplied by reference TRBV18 and TRBJ2-3, is NAGVMQNPRHLVRRRGQEARLRCSPMKGHSHVYWYRQLPEEGLKFMVYLQKENIIDESGMPKERFSAEFPKEGPSILRIQQVVRGDSAAYFCASSPPGEPHTDTQYFGPGTRLTVL.

The chain uses TRBV7-2 and TRBJ1-6, with D perhaps matching TRBD1 (5 bases). This CDR3 is built from 13 residues. Germline CDR1 and CDR2: SGHTA and FQGNSA. The germline V and J ends were trimmed by 11 bases and 4 bases, with 12 bases remaining between them. CDR3 coding DNA: TGTGCCTGGGGTTCAGGGTATAATTCACCCCTCCACTTT. Translating it yields CAWGSGYNSPLHF.

The sample holds many counts of this clonotype. CDR3 residues: CAIPRSGANVLTF. Here the CDR3 DNA reads TGTGCCATCCCCAGGTCTGGGGCCAACGTCCTGACTTTC. J is TRBJ2-6 and V is TRBV2; D is unresolved. The CDR3 contains 13 residues. Trimming left V 10 bases short and J 1 base short, with 8 bases between. Germline lookup yields CDR1 SNHLY and CDR2 FYNNEI.

Turning to this clonotype: A much more abundant neighbour one base away suggests this may be a read error. This chain uses TRBV11-2 with TRBJ2-2; possibly TRBD1 or TRBD2 for D (5 bases each). This CDR3 region has 16 residues. Per germline, CDR1 SGHAT and CDR2 FQNNGV. CDR3 DNA sequence: TGTGCCAGCAGCTTTGGTTCGGGGACCAACATCGGGGAGCTGTTTTTT. Protein: CASSFGSGTNIGELFF.

A few counts support this clonotype. This sequence joins TRBV19 and TRBJ2-7; D is unresolved. Germline V gives CDR1 LNHDA, CDR2 SQIVND (reference sequence). The V end lost 3 bases, the J end lost 2 bases, and 8 bases lay between the germline ends. The CDR3 consists of 13 residues. The CDR3 protein is CASSMADPYEQYF. The CDR3 region has the DNA TGTGCCAGTAGTATGGCGGACCCCTACGAGCAGTACTTC.

The chain combines TRBV5-4 with TRBJ2-1; D not resolved. From germline, CDR1 is SGHNT and CDR2 YYREEE (reference sequence). Trimming left V 4 bases short and J 5 bases short, with 7 bases between. CDR3 size: 12 residues. CDR3 loop: CASSPSDNEQFF. In DNA, the CDR3 is TGTGCCAGCAGCCCTAGTGACAATGAGCAGTTCTTC.

Many counts were recorded for this clonotype. This rearrangement joins TRBV6-4 to TRBJ1-2, with TRBD1 identical over 8 bases. The CDR3 is made up of 13 amino acids. Germline loops: CDR1 MRHNA, CDR2 SNTAGT. V shed 8 bases and J 4 bases; nucleotides not matched to a gene: 6. This chain's CDR3 is CASQGTGSYGYTF. CDR3 in DNA: TGTGCCAGCCAAGGGACAGGATCCTATGGCTACACCTTC.

This clonotype was seen only a few times. CDR3 in DNA: TGCAGCGTTGAAGCGTCAACTTCCTACGAGCAGTACTTC. It specifies CSVEASTSYEQYF. The chain employs TRBV29-1 and TRBJ2-7; D not certain. The CDR3 totals 13 residues. Per germline, CDR1 SQVTM and CDR2 ANQGSEA. Trimming cost V 1 base and J 1 base, with 8 bases left between them.

This clonotype appeared a few times. The gene calls are TRBV6-5 and TRBJ1-3; D gene ambiguous. Germline assignment: CDR1 MNHEY and CDR2 SVGAGI. The ends were cut back, 2 bases at V and 5 bases at J, with 7 bases in the middle. CDR3 length equals 13 residues. The CDR3 DNA is TGTGCCAGCAGTTACGATCGCCGAAACACCATATATTTT. It yields the protein CASSYDRRNTIYF.

This clonotype was picked up many times. The chain carries TRBV27 and TRBJ1-2, with D possibly being TRBD1 (6 bases). Between the trimmed V and J ends, which lost 5 bases and 6 bases, there was a span of 13 bases. The CDR3 contains 13 residues. The germline V gene has CDR1 MNHEY and CDR2 SMNVEV (reference sequence). The CDR3 protein is CASSTGWGNGYTF. The CDR3 DNA reads TGTGCCAGCAGTACAGGGTGGGGGAATGGCTACACCTTC.

There are many counts of this clonotype. This chain joins TRBV4-1 and TRBJ1-2; TRBD1 aligns across 12 bases. The germline CDR1 and CDR2 sequences are MGHRA and YSYEKL. Trimming removed 0 bases from V and 8 bases from J; junction bases left unmatched: 10. The CDR3 consists of 17 residues. The DNA for the CDR3 is TGCGCCAGCAGCCAAGATTGGGGGACAGGGGGCGCGAGGGGCTACACCTTC. It specifies CASSQDWGTGGARGYTF.

This clonotype was detected a few times. The J gene is TRBJ1-6, the V gene TRBV6-6; D perhaps matches TRBD1 (5 bases). V lost 8 bases and J lost 7, with 18 bases in between. The CDR3 contains 15 residues. Germline V lookup: CDR1 MNHNY, CDR2 SVGAGI (reference sequence). Written as DNA, the CDR3 is TGTGCCAGCGGCTCTCTAGGGGTGGGGAATTCACCCCTCCACTTT. It codes for CASGSLGVGNSPLHF.